The clone carrying this T cell receptor (beta chain) was counted many times. Its cognate antigen is unknown. From the 5' RACE reads, TCRdb called clonotypes with MiXCR, one entry per CDR3 protein. The sample has about 50,000 distinct CDR3 sequences, 7% to 9% seen once. The source of the sample is a study of T cells after yellow fever vaccination. Whole-study results and caveats: Abundant clonotypes from the bulk population could get into FACS-sorted repertoires as contaminants. Peak timing came faster in the weaker secondary response, day 5 versus 15. Just a small share of clonotypes turned up in the CD4 compartment as well as the CD8 compartment.

Germline V gene data show CDR1 as ENHRY and CDR2 as SYGVKD. This CDR3 has 19 amino acids. V dropped 3 bases and J dropped 3; count of bases not matched to a gene: 10. The chain combines TRBV10-3 with TRBJ2-2, with TRBD2 identical over 13 bases. The specimen comprised CD8+ T cells sorted from PBMCs, sampled roughly 14 days after the first yellow fever vaccination. The receptor's source is a young man who received the YFV17D yellow fever vaccine. CDR3 region: CAISEWTSGGGIDTGELFF. In nucleotides, the CDR3 is TGTGCCATCAGTGAATGGACTAGCGGGGGTGGTATAGACACCGGGGAGCTGTTTTTT.